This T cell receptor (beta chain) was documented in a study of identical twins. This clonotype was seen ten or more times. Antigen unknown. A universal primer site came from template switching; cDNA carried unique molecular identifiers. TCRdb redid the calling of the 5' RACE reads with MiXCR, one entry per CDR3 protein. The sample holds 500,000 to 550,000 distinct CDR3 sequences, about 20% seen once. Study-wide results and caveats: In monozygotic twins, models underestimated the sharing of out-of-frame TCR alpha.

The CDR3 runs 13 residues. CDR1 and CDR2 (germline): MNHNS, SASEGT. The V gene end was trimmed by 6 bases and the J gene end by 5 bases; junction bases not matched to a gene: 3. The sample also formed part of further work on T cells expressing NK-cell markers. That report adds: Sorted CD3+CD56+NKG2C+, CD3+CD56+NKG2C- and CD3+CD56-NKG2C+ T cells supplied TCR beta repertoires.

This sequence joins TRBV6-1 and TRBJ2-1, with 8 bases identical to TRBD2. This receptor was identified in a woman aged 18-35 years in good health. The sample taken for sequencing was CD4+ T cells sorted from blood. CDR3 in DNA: TGTGCCAGCAGCGGGCGGGGGGACAATGAGCAGTTCTTC. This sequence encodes CASSGRGDNEQFF.